This T cell receptor (beta chain) was observed in a study of T-cell reconstitution after alpha-beta-depleted transplantation in children. The TCRbeta library incorporated unique molecular identifiers. TCRdb re-derived calls from the PCR reads in MiXCR, one entry per CDR3 protein. The profile shows roughly 30,000 distinct CDR3 sequences, 5% to 7% of them singletons. This clonotype occurred many times. Antigen: not known. General study results and limits: From surviving recipient T cells and thymic progenitors came the high day-60 TCRbeta diversity observed in some patients. At around two months after transplant, the alpha-beta T cells were reportedly derived from several hundred expanded clones that came from non-depleted graft cells. When one year had passed after transplant, most T-cell counts and diversity came from newly produced T cells.

Sequenced material: peripheral blood, taken 60 days after TCRalphabeta/CD19-depleted stem cell transplant. The sequence was collected from a child younger than two who had a stem cell transplant for acute myeloid leukemia, so the T cells may come from the graft donor.

The CDR3 nucleotides read TGTGCCAGCAGCGCAGACAGTCAAGGTGGCTACACCTTC. Its translation is CASSADSQGGYTF. The V call is TRBV9, the J call TRBJ1-2; a weak D match, TRBD1 (5 bases). V shed 3 bases and J shed 7 bases, with 13 bases lying between them. From germline, CDR1 is SGDLS and CDR2 YYNGEE. The CDR3 is 13 amino acids.